The rows below give T cell receptor beta chains drawn from one sample of a study of identical twins. One entry per CDR3 protein, called by TCRdb with MiXCR from the 5' RACE reads. The sample shows about 550,000 distinct CDR3 sequences, 20% to 25% of them seen only once. The same data also contributed to another study, on yellow fever vaccine responses in identical twins.

Input material: CD4+ T cells sorted from blood. The receptors come from a woman aged 18-29 years in good health. Each CDR3 is given without its conserved first and last residue.

>TRBV12-3/TRBV12-4
ASSSGYNEQF
>TRBV27
ASRLGGISNQPQH
>TRBV15
ATSREPTGPHEQF
>TRBV5-5
ASSLADRVRVAGELF
>TRBV6-1
ASSNQQKEGDEQF
>TRBV10-3
AISESLQGYMDGYT
>TRBV6-4
ASSEGQGVPNTQY
>TRBV25-1
ASSEMGVLTEAF
>TRBV7-9
ASSFPLYGYT
>TRBV6-2/TRBV6-3
ATGQGSQAF
>TRBV20-1
SVEGRLTDTQY
>TRBV5-1
ASSLGTGTVNTEAF
>TRBV12-3/TRBV12-4
ASSFGQRHSPLH
>TRBV15
ATSRDQGSGNTIY
>TRBV7-6
ASSLLESYTGELF
>TRBV24-1
ATSDGATNAYEQY
>TRBV20-1
SARTSSYNEQF
>TRBV20-1
SARDGSTNEKLF
>TRBV5-1
ASSLGAGMNTGELF
>TRBV20-1
SPVTSGETQY
>TRBV11-2
ASSLDGGGPDTQY
>TRBV5-1
ASSLEGNVNQPQH
>TRBV5-1
ASSLVSARTTGELF
>TRBV14
ASSQDLWQGHLNEQF
>TRBV10-3
AIGWGWGNEQF
>TRBV7-9
ASSSRLAEGETQY
>TRBV7-8
ASSGTGGAAEAF
>TRBV6-1
ASNPGMENYGYT
>TRBV10-2
ASSNRGLNYGYT
>TRBV10-3
AISDLIGLEQF
>TRBV2
ASSEDRGSGNTIY
>TRBV6-2/TRBV6-3
ASIYRGLSYNEQF
>TRBV10-3
AISESGGTGELF
>TRBV12-3/TRBV12-4
ASSWSRGSLLF
>TRBV6-5
ASSPGWKTQY
>TRBV11-2
ASSLAFRRMNTEAF
>TRBV20-1
SARAGSAYEQY
>TRBV3-1
ASRRVGRGLAGVSGELF
>TRBV15
ATSKGADLGSYEQY
>TRBV7-9
ASSLMRLAGVDEQF
>TRBV5-1
ASSRRTGEITGELF
>TRBV5-5
ASSLAYRVAKNIQY
>TRBV24-1
ATSDLQGGHYNEQF
>TRBV12-3/TRBV12-4
ASSHLSLDLRRTDTQY
>TRBV6-4
ASGRRVREMNTEAF
>TRBV11-2
ASSLGQGGEKY
>TRBV6-1
ASSEELGWSSYNEQF
>TRBV5-1
ASSLGTGPVGTQY
>TRBV9
ASSVALQPQH
>TRBV7-9
ASSLGGGGLYEQY
>TRBV20-1
SASPTVNTEAF
>TRBV11-1
ASSLAGYQKNIQY
>TRBV12-3/TRBV12-4
ASSLGPRGANEKLF
>TRBV6-1
ASTGGHTDTQY
>TRBV28
ASGGSLNEQF
>TRBV12-5
ASGLLLGEQF
>TRBV29-1
SVVGGEAF
>TRBV12-3/TRBV12-4
ASSSTGVFTYNEQF
>TRBV20-1
SAGTGLNTEAF
>TRBV28
ASTEQGSANTGELF